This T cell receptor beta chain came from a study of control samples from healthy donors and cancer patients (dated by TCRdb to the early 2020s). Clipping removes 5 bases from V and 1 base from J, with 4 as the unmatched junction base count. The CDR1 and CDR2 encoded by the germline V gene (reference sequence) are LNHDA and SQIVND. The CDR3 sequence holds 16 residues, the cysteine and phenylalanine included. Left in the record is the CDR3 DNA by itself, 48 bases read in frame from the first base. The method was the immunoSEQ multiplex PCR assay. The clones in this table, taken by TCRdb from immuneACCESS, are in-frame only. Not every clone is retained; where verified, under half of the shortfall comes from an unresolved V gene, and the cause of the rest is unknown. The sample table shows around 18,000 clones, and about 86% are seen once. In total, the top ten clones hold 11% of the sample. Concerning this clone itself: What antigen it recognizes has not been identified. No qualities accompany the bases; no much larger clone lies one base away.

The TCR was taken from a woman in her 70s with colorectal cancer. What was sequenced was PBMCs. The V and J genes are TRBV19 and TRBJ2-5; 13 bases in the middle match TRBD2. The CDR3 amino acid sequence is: CASSSGTSGTQETQYF. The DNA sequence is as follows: TGTGCCAGTAGTTCCGGGACTAGCGGGACCCAAGAGACCCAGTACTTC.